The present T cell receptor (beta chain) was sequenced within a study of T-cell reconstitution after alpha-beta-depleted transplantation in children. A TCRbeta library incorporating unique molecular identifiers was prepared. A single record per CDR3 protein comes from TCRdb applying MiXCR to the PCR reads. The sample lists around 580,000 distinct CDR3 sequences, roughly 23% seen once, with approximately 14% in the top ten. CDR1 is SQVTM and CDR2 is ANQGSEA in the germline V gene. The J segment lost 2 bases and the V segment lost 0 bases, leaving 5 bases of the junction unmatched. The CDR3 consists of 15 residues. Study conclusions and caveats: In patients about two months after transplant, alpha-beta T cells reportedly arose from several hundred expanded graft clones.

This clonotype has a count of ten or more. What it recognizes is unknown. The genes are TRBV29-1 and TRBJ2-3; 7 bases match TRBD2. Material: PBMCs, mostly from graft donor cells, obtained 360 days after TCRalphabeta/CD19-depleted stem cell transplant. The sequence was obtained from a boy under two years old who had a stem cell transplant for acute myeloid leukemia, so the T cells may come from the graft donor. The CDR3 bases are TGCAGCGTTGAAGATCGGGCGGGGGACACAGATACGCAGTATTTT. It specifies CSVEDRAGDTDTQYF.